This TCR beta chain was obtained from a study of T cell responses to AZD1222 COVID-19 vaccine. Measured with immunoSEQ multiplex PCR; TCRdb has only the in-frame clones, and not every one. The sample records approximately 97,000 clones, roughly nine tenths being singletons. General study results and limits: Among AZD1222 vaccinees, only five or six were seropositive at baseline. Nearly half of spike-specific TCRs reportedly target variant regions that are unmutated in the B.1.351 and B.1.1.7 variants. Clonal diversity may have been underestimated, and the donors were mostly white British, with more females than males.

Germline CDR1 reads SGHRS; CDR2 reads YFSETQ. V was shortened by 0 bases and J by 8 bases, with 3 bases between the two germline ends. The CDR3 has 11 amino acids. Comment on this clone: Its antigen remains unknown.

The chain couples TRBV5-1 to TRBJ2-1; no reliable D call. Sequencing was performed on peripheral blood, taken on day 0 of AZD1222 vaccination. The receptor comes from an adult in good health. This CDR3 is CASSLVDEQFF. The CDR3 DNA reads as TGCGCCAGCAGCTTGGTGGATGAGCAGTTCTTC.